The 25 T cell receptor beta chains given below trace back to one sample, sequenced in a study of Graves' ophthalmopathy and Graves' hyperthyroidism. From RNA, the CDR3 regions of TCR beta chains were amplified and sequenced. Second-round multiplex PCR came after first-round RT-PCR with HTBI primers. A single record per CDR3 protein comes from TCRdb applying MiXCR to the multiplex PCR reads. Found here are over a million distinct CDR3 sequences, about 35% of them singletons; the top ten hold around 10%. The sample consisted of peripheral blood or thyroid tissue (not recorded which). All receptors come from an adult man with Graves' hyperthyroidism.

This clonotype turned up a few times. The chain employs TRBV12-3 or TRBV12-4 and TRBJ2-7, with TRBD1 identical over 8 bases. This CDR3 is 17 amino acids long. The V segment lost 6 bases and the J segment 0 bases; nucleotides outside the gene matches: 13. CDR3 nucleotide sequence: TGTGCCAGCAGATCGGACAGGGAAGATCCTTTCTCCTACGAGCAGTACTTC. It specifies CASRSDREDPFSYEQYF.

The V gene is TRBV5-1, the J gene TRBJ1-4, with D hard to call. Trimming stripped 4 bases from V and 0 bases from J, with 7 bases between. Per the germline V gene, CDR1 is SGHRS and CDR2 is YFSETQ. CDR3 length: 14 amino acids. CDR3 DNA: TGCGCCAGCAGCGTGGACGCAACTAATGAAAAACTGTTTTTT. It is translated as CASSVDATNEKLFF.

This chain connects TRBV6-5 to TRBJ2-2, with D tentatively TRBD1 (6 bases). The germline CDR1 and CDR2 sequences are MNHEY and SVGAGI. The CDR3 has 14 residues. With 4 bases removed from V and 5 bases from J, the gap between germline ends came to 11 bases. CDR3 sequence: CASSFDQGTGELFF. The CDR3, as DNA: TGTGCCAGCAGTTTCGACCAGGGGACCGGGGAGCTGTTTTTT.

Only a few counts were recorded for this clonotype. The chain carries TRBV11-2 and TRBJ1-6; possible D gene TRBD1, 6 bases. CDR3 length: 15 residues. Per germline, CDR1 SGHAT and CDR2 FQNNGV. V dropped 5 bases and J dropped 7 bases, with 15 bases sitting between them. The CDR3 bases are TGTGCCAGCAGCGTACAGGGAATGAGGAATTCACCCCTCCACTTT. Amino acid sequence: CASSVQGMRNSPLHF.

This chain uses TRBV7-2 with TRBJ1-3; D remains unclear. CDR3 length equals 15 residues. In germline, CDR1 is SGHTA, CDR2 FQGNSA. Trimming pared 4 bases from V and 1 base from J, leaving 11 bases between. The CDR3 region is CASSSDGASGNTIYF. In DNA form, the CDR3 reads TGTGCCAGCAGCTCCGACGGAGCTTCTGGAAACACCATATATTTT.

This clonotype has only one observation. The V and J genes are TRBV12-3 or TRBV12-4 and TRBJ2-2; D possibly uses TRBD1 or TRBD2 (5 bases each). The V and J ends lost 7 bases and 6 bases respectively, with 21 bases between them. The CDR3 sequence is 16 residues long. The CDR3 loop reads CASILRFGGNAGELFF. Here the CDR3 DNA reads TGTGCCAGCATCCTTCGGTTTGGGGGAAACGCCGGGGAGCTGTTTTTT.

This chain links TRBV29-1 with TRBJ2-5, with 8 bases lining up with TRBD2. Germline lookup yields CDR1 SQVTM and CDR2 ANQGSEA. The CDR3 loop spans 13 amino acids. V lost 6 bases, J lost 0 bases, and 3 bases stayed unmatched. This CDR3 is CSVGGGYQETQYF. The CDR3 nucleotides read TGCAGCGTCGGGGGGGGTTACCAAGAGACCCAGTACTTC.

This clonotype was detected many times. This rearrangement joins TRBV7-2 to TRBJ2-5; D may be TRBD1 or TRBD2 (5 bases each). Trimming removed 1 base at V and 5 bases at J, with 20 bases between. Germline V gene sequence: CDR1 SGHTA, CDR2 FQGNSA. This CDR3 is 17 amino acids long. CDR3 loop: CASSLGFGTGTRETQYF. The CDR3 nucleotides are TGTGCCAGCAGCTTAGGTTTCGGGACCGGGACCAGGGAGACCCAGTACTTC.

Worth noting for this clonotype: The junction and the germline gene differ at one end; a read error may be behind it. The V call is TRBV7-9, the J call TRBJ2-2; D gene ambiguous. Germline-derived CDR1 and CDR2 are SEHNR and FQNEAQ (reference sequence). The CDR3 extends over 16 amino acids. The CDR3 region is CASSSSYSGNTGELFF. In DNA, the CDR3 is TGTGCTAGCAGCTCTTCCTACAGTGGGAACACCGGGGAGCTGTTTTTT.

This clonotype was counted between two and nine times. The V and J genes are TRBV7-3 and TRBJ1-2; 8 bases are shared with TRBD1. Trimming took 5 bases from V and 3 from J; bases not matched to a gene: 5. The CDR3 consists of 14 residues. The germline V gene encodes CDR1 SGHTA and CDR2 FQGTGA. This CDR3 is CASSAQGGDYGYTF. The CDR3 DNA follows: TGTGCCAGCAGCGCACAGGGGGGTGACTATGGCTACACCTTC. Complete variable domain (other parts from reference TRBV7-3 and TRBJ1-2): GAGVSQTPSNKVTEKGKYVELRCDPISGHTALYWYRQSLGQGPEFLIYFQGTGAADDSGLPNDRFFAVRPEGSVSTLKIQRTERGDSAVYLCASSAQGGDYGYTFGSGTRLTVV.

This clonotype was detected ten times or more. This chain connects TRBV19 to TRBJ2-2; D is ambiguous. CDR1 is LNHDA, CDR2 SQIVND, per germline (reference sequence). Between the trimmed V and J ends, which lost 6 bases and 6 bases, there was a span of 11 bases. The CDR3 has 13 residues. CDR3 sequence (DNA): TGTGCCAGTAGCACCACCGAGGCCGGGGAGCTGTTTTTT. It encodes CASSTTEAGELFF.

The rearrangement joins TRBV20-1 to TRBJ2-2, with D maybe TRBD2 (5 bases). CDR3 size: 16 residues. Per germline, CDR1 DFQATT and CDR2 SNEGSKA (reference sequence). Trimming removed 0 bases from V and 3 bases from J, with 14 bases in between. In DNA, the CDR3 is TGCAGTGCTAGAGAGACTCGGGGTTGGGACACCGGGGAGCTGTTTTTT. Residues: CSARETRGWDTGELFF.

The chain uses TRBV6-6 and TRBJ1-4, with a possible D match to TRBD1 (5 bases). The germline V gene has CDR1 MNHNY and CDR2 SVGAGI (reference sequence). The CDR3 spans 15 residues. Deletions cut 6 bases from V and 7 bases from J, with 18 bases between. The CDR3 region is CASRKRDHSPEKLFF. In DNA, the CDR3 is TGTGCCAGCAGAAAGAGGGACCACAGCCCTGAAAAACTGTTTTTT.

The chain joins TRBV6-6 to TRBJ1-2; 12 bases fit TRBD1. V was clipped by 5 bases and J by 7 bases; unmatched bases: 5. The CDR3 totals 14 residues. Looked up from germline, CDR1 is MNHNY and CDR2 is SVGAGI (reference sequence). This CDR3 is CASSRGQGATGYTF. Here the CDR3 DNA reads TGTGCCAGCAGTCGGGGACAGGGGGCGACTGGCTACACCTTC.

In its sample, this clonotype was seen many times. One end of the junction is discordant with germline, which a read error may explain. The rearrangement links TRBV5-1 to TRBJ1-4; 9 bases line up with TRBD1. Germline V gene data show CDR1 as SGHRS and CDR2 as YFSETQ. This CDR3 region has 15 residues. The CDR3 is CASSTRTGENEKLFF. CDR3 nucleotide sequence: TGTGCCAGTAGTACCCGGACAGGGGAGAATGAAAAACTGTTTTTT. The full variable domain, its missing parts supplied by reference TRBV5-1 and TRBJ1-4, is KAGVTQTPRYLIKTRGQQVTLSCSPISGHRSVSWYQQTPGQGLQFLFEYFSETQRNKGNFPGRFSGRQFSNSRSEMNVSTLELGDSALYLCASSTRTGENEKLFFGSGTQLSVL.

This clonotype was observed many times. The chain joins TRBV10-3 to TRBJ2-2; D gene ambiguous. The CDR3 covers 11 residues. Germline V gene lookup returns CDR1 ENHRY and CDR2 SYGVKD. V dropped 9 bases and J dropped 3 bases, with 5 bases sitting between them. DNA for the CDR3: TGTGCCATTGCGGACACCGGGGAGCTGTTTTTT. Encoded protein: CAIADTGELFF.

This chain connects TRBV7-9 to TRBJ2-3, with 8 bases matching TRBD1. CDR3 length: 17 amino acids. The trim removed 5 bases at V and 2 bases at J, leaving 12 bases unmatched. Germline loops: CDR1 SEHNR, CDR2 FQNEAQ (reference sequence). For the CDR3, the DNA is TGTGCCAGCAGCCGGCTGTTGGGACAGGTGATCACAGATACGCAGTATTTT. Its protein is CASSRLLGQVITDTQYF.

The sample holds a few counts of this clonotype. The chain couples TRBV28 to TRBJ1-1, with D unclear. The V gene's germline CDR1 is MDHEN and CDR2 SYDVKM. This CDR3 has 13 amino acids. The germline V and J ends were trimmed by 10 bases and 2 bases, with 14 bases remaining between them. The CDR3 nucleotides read TGTGCCACCGGCGCTCACCAAAACACTGAAGCTTTCTTT. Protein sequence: CATGAHQNTEAFF.

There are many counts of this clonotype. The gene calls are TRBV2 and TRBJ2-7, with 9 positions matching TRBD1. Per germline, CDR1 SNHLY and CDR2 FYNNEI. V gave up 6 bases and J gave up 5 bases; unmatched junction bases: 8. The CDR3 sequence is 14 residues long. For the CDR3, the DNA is TGTGCCAGCAGAGCGGGACAGGGAGGCGACGAGCAGTACTTC. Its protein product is CASRAGQGGDEQYF.

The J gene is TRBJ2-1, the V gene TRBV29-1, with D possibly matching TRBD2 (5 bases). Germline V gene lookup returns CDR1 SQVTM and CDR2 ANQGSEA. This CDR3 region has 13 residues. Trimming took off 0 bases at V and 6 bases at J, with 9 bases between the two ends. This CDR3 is CSVEDWELNEQFF. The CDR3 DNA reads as TGCAGCGTTGAAGATTGGGAGCTCAATGAGCAGTTCTTC.

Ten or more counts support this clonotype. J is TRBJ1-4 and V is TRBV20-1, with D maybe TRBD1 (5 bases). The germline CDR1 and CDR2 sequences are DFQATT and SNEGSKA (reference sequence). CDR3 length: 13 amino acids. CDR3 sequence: CTANRTPPEKLFF. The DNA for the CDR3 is TGCACCGCTAATAGGACACCTCCTGAAAAACTGTTTTTT.

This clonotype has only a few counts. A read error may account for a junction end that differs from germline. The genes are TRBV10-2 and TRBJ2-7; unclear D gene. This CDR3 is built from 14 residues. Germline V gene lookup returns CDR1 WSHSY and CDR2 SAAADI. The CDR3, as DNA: TGTGCCAGCAGAACGGACCCCCGTGGCTACGAGCAGTACTTC. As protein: CASRTDPRGYEQYF.

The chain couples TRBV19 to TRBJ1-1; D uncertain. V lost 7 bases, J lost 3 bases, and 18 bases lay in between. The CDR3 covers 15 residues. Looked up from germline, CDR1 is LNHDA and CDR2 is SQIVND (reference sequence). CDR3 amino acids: CASIRPGRRDTEAFF. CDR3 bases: TGTGCCAGTATTCGCCCCGGGAGGAGGGACACTGAAGCTTTCTTT.

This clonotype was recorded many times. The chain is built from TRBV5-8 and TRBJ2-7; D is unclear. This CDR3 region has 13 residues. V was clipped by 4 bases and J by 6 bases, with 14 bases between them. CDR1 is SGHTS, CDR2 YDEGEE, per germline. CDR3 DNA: TGTGCCAGCAGCACATGGACGGCTGGCGAGCAGTACTTC. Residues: CASSTWTAGEQYF.

The CDR3: CSVDPRDRGLGYEQYF. The DNA for the CDR3 is TGCAGCGTTGACCCCCGGGACAGGGGGCTCGGCTACGAGCAGTACTTC. This sequence joins TRBV29-1 and TRBJ2-7; 12 positions agree with TRBD1. The V and J ends lost 3 bases and 3 bases, in that order; junction bases with no gene match: 9. CDR1 and CDR2 (germline): SQVTM, ANQGSEA. This CDR3 is built from 16 residues.